This T cell receptor (beta chain) was sequenced for a study of response to subunit inactivated influenza vaccine. This CDR3 contains 15 residues. Germline CDR1 reads MNHEY; CDR2 reads SMNVEV (reference sequence). V lost 1 base, J lost 1 base, and 11 bases lay in between. TCRdb reprocessed the RT-PCR reads via MiXCR and lists one record per CDR3 protein. Among hundreds of thousands of distinct CDR3 sequences listed, around 10% were seen once. Broader study findings: That few new T cells are recruited by each seasonal influenza vaccination was the authors' suggestion.

This clonotype turned up a few times. Antigen: not known. These data are also associated with another study on T cells expressing NK-cell markers. From that study: The TCR beta cDNA came from 5'RACE template switching with UMIs. According to the study, TCR beta repertoires originated from sorted CD3+CD56+NKG2C+, CD3+CD56+NKG2C- and CD3+CD56-NKG2C+ T cells. Unclear, still, was the HCMV specificity of the expanded NKG2C+ T cell clones.

Material: PBMCs from blood, obtained on the day of vaccination. The V gene is TRBV27, the J gene TRBJ2-7, with D possibly TRBD1 on 5 matching bases. The sequence derives from a man aged 50 to 59 who received an inactivated influenza vaccine. The CDR3 DNA sequence: TGTGCCAGCAGTTTATTCGCAGGGTGGTCCTACGAGCAGTACTTC. This gives the protein CASSLFAGWSYEQYF.